This T cell receptor (beta chain) originates from a study of blood T cell repertoires in COVID-19. The CDR3 length is 11 residues. Germline V gene data show CDR1 as MNHEY and CDR2 as SVGAGI. V was pared by 11 bases and J by 9 bases, with 14 bases between. The assay was immunoSEQ multiplex PCR, and TCRdb's table has in-frame clones only and misses some. This table holds around 300,000 clones, approximately 85% found once. The specimen was peripheral blood. This TCR came from a human donor in a cohort sampled during active COVID-19. The chain carries TRBV6-5 and TRBJ1-3, with D unclear. The CDR3 sequence is CALMREGTIYF. The CDR3 nucleotides read TGTGCCCTAATGAGGGAGGGCACCATATATTTT.